The rows below give T cell receptor beta chains drawn from one sample of a study of T cells in Graves' hyperthyroidism and ophthalmopathy. TCRdb recomputed calls from the multiplex PCR reads with MiXCR, one row per CDR3 protein. The data show hundreds of thousands of distinct CDR3 sequences, roughly an eighth seen once. Sequenced sample: blood. The receptors here all came from a man in his fifties or sixties with Graves' ophthalmopathy. The conserved cysteine and the conserved F or W are not part of the CDR3 here. D genes are given only for firm matches.

j_call,v_call,d_call,cdr3_aa
TRBJ2-1,TRBV27,TRBD2,ASSFLAGEMKDEQF
TRBJ2-2,TRBV12-3/TRBV12-4,-,ASSLLTADLELF
TRBJ2-1,TRBV20-1,-,SAERGAYNEQF
TRBJ1-5,TRBV20-1,TRBD1,SARGTGYQPQH
TRBJ2-7,TRBV7-9,TRBD2,ASSGGGGGVGEQY
TRBJ2-7,TRBV10-1,-,ASSESDYEQY
TRBJ1-1,TRBV20-1,-,SAIGGITEAF
TRBJ2-1,TRBV5-1,TRBD1,ASSFQGDNEQF
TRBJ2-5,TRBV9,-,ASSVAAGNQETQY
TRBJ1-1,TRBV7-9,TRBD1,ASSLTTGEGTEAF
TRBJ2-3,TRBV6-2/TRBV6-3,TRBD2,ASSKSGRGTDTQY
TRBJ2-1,TRBV6-1,-,ASSAPRSSSYNEQF
TRBJ2-5,TRBV28,-,ASSLTGRVVETQY
TRBJ2-1,TRBV4-1,-,ASSHSNEQF
TRBJ1-5,TRBV6-2/TRBV6-3,-,ASRRPGDSNQPQH
TRBJ2-4,TRBV28,TRBD1,ASSPFSGTGGENIQY
TRBJ1-2,TRBV7-2,-,ASSLRKGLSNYGYT
TRBJ2-5,TRBV11-2,TRBD2,ASSFGGLAGGETQY
TRBJ2-3,TRBV20-1,TRBD2,SARDINSGSAADTQY
TRBJ1-3,TRBV28,-,ASSFGGTGNTIY
TRBJ2-5,TRBV5-1,TRBD1,ASSLGDRGSSRETQY
TRBJ2-7,TRBV27,TRBD2,ASSGRGRGYEQY
TRBJ1-5,TRBV28,TRBD1,ASSFLGQGALLGQPQH
TRBJ2-7,TRBV7-8,-,ASSQNSYEQY
TRBJ1-4,TRBV12-3/TRBV12-4,-,ASSQAGANEKLF
TRBJ2-5,TRBV28,TRBD2,ASSLPGGPETQY
TRBJ2-2,TRBV20-1,-,SARASRLNTGELF
TRBJ1-6,TRBV27,TRBD1,ASSWDRGPSPLH
TRBJ2-2,TRBV7-9,-,ASSLESGGLF
TRBJ2-5,TRBV20-1,-,SASQARGGTETQY
TRBJ2-7,TRBV6-2/TRBV6-3,-,ASSYSRGRATYEQY
TRBJ2-7,TRBV7-9,TRBD1,ASSVRPGQGAREQY
TRBJ2-2,TRBV19,TRBD2,ASRAGTNTGELF
TRBJ2-2,TRBV18,-,ASSPLQTGELF
TRBJ2-1,TRBV20-1,TRBD2,SARSSGGNGSSYNEQF
TRBJ2-1,TRBV5-1,TRBD2,ASSLAGSGNEQF
TRBJ1-2,TRBV11-1,-,ASSPGVQNNYGYT
TRBJ2-7,TRBV7-8,TRBD2,ASSSRAGGSVPPYEQY
TRBJ2-7,TRBV11-2,-,ASSFSYEQY
TRBJ2-7,TRBV7-9,-,ASSSGGGWSYEQY
TRBJ2-1,TRBV15,-,ATSIGAGGFNEQF
TRBJ2-1,TRBV6-5,-,ASSYLGLSSYNEQF
TRBJ2-7,TRBV29-1,TRBD1,SVEGIIDRGLYEQY
TRBJ2-5,TRBV12-3/TRBV12-4,-,ASSCWY
TRBJ2-7,TRBV28,-,ASSHTGTPSYEQY
TRBJ2-3,TRBV20-1,-,SAREQFSGSTDTQY